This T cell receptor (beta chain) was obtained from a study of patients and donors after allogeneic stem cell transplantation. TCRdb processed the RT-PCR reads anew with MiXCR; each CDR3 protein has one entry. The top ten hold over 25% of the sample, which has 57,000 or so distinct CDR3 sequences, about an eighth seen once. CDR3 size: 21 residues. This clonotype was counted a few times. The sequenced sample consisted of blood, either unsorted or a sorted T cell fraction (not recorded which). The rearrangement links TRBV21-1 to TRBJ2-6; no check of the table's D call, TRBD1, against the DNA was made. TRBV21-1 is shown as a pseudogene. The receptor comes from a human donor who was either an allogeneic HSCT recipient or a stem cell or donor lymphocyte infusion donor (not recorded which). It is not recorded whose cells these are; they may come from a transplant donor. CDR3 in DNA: TGTGCCAGCAGCCCCAAAGAAGGACAGGGAGAAAGGCTCTCTGGGGCCAACGTCCTGACTTTC. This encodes CASSPKEGQGERLSGANVLTF.